This TCR beta chain was sequenced for a study of cytomegalovirus exposure and HLA in healthy donors. With respect to this clone: Antigen unknown.

Both 60 Vbeta primers and 13 Jbeta primers went into the PCR. Sequencing was performed with immunoSEQ multiplex PCR; in TCRdb, only in-frame clones are kept and a portion is missing. The sample lists about 200,000 clones, roughly 80% occurring once. Germline V CDR1 and CDR2: DFQATT, SNEGSKA (reference sequence). The CDR3 covers 10 residues. Between the trimmed V and J ends, which lost 6 bases and 7 bases, there was a span of 6 bases. The study's findings and limits: In a later analysis, TCR beta V- and J-gene trimming showed a link to a missense DCLRE1C variant. Likely technical artifact: a cluster of highly shared sequence variants. Later analysis showed most CMV-associated TCR beta chains appearing HLA-restricted.

The sequencing input was PBMCs. The genes are TRBV20-1 and TRBJ2-2; D gene ambiguous. This receptor was taken from a man aged 30 to 45 in good health and CMV-seronegative. This chain's CDR3 is CSAGHGELFF. As DNA, the CDR3 is TGCAGTGCGGGCCACGGGGAGCTGTTTTTT.